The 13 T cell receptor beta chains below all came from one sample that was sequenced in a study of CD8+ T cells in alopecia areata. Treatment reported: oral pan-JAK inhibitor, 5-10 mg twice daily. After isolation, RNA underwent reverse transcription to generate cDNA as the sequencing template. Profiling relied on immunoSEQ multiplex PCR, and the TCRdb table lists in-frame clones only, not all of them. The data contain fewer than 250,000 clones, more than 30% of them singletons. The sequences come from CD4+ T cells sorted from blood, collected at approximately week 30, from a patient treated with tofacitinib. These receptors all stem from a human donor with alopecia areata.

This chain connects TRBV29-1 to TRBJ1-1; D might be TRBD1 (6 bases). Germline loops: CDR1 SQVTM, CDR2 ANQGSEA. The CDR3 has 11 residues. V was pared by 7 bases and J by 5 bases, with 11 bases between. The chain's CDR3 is CSAGQGTEAFF. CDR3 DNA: TGCAGCGCTGGGCAGGGGACTGAAGCTTTCTTT.

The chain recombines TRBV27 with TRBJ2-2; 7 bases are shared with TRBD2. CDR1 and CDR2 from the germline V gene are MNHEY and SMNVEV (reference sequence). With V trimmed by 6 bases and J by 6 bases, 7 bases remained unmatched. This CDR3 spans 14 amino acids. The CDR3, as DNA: TGTGCCAGCAGGCCTAGAAGCGGGGCCGGGGAGCTGTTTTTT. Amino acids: CASRPRSGAGELFF.

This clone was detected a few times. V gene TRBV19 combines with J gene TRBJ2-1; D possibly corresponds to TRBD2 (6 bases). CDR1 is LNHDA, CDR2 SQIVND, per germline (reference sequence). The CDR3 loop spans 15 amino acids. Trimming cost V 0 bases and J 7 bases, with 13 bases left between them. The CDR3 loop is CASSIELQRVNEQFF. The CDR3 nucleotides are TGTGCCAGTAGTATAGAGTTGCAGCGGGTAAATGAGCAGTTCTTC.

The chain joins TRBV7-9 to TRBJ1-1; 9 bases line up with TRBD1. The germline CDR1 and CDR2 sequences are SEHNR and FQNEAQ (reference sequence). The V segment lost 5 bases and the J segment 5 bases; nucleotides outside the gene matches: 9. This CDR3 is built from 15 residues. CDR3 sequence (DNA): TGTGCCAGCAGCCCCGGAACAGGGGGCCGGACTGAAGCTTTCTTT. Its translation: CASSPGTGGRTEAFF.

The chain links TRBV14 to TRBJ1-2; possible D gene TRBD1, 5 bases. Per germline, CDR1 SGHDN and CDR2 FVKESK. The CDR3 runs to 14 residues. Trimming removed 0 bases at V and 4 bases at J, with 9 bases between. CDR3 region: CASSQEQASYGYTF. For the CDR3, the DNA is TGTGCCAGCAGCCAAGAACAGGCTTCCTATGGCTACACCTTC.

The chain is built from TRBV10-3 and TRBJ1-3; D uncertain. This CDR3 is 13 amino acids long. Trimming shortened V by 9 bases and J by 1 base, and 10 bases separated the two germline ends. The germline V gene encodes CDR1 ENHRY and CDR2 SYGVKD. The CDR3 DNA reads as TGTGCCATTTCGGTTGAGTCTGGAAACACCATATATTTT. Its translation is CAISVESGNTIYF.

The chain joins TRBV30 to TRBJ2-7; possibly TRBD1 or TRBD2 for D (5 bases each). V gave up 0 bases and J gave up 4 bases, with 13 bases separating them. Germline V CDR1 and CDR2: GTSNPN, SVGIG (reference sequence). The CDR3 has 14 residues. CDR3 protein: CAWSVGTGFYEQYF. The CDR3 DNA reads TGTGCCTGGAGTGTGGGGACGGGTTTTTACGAGCAGTACTTC.

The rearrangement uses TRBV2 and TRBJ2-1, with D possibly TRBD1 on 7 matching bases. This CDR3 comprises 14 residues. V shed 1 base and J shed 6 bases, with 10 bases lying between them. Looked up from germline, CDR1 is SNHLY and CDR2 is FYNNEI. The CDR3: CASSEDRGGNEQFF. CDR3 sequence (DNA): TGTGCCAGCAGTGAAGACAGGGGAGGCAATGAGCAGTTCTTC.

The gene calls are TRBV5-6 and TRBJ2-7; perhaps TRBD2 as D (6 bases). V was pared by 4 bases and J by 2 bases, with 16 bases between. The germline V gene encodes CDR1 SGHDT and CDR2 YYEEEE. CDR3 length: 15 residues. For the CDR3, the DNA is TGTGCCAGCAGCACCGCGGGGAGCGGACCCTACGAGCAGTACTTC. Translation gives CASSTAGSGPYEQYF.

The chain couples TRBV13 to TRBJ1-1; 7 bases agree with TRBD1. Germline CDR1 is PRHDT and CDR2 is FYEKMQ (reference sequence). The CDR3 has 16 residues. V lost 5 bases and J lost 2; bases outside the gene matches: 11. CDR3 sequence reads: CASSRPRTGINTEAFF. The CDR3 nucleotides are TGTGCCAGCAGCCGCCCGAGGACAGGCATAAACACTGAAGCTTTCTTT.

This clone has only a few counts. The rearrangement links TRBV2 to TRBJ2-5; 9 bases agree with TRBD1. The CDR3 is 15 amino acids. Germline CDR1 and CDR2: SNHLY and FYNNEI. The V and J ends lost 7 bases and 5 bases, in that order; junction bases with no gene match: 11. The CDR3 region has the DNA TGTGCCAGCACCCCGGCCCGGACAGGGGACGAGACCCAGTACTTC. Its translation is CASTPARTGDETQYF.

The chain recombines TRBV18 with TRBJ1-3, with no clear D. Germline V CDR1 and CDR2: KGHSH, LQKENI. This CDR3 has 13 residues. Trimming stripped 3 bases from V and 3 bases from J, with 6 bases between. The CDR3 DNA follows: TGTGCCAGCTCACCCGACGGTGGAAACACCATATATTTT. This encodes CASSPDGGNTIYF.

The CDR3 here is CASSEIGGAYNEQFF. The CDR3 DNA reads as TGTGCCAGCAGTGAAATCGGGGGCGCCTACAATGAGCAGTTCTTC. The V and J genes are TRBV2 and TRBJ2-1, with D perhaps being TRBD1 or TRBD2 (6 bases each). The length of the CDR3 is 15 residues. Germline V gene data show CDR1 as SNHLY and CDR2 as FYNNEI. V gave up 2 bases and J gave up 2 bases, with 10 bases separating them.